This T cell receptor (beta chain) comes out of a study of lymphopenia after photon versus proton radiotherapy. Method: immunoSEQ multiplex PCR; TCRdb's copy keeps in-frame clones and lacks some. Of tens of thousands of clones listed, 75% to 90% are singletons. Study observations and caveats: Authors raise, but do not show, better survival with proton therapy. Photon-treated patients lost naive T cells and TCR diversity; proton-treated stayed stable. After the lymphocyte nadir, photon-treated repertoires showed oligoclonal expansion, especially of CD8+ Temra cells.

With respect to this clone: Its antigen is unidentified.

The CDR3 has 14 amino acids. The V gene's germline CDR1 is SGHRS and CDR2 YFSETQ. Trimming removed 3 bases from V and 11 bases from J; junction bases left unmatched: 5. The chain couples TRBV5-1 to TRBJ1-4; 12 bases line up with TRBD1. The origin of this receptor is a woman aged 65 to 85 with pancreatic cancer. The source material was peripheral blood, sampled from a patient treated with proton-based radiotherapy. The CDR3 here is CASSSGDRGQKLFF. DNA for the CDR3: TGCGCCAGCAGCTCAGGGGACAGGGGGCAGAAACTGTTTTTT.